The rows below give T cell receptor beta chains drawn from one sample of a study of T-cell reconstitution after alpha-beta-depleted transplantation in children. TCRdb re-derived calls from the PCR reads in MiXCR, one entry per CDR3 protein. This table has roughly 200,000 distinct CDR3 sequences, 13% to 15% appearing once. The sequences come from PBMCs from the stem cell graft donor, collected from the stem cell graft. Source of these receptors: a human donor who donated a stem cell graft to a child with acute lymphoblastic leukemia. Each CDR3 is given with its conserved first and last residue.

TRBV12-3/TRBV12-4,CASSLGTTSGSHNEQFF
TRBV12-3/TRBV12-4,CASSRGDGDSYEQYF
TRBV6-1,CASSGDRGGNQPQHF
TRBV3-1,CASSQGTGGYEQYF
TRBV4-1,CASSRLTGERTEAFF
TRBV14,CASSQLPHYNEQFF
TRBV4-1,CASSQRFAPNEQFF
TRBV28,CASSLSLYGYTF
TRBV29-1,CSVGAGGYAEAFF
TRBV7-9,CASSPGTGGYTGELFF
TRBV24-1,CATSDLGGGEAFF
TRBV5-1,CASSSRSSTDSGNTIYF
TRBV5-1,CASSLGQDSSYEQYF
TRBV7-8,CASSLPTSAYNEQFF
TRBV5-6,CASSLQAGGTGELFF
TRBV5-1,CASRGDSGVHDLNTEAFF
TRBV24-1,CATSETGTGNQPQHF
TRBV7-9,CASSSQGFEAFF
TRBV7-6,CASSTAPWSTDTQYF
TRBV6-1,CASSGVDGYYNEQFF
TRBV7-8,CASSLAQSAGNSPLHF
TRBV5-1,CASSLEEGPGTEAFF
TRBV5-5,CASSLAGELETEAFF
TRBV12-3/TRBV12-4,CASSPPSNEQFF
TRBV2,CACSSAGRGIILNTEAFF
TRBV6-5,CASRFTRQRAEAFF
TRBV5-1,CASSPEAGVSGANVLTF
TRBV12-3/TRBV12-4,CASNLAGQAGELFF
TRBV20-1,CSARDVAGGSDTQYF
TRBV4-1,CASSAGDRAYEQYF
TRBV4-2,CASSPGLEKLFF
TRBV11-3,CASSLLTLGETGELFF
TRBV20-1,CSARDRASGRIGYEQYF
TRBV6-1,CASRQGGRKNTEAFF
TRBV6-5,CASTDRDREDYF
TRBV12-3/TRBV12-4,CASIGLAGGLGDTQYF
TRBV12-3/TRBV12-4,CASSSQTGFYNSPLHF
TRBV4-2,CASSPGLASYEQYF
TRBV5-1,CASSLGLADEQYF
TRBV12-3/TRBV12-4,CASSTTNTGELFF
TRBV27,CASSLGRTANTEAFF
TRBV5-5,CASSSGGTDTDTQYF
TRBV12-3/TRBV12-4,CASSFPGFNYGYTF
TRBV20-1,CSALPPIGQGLYTEAFF
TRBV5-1,CASSAGTSGRAEQFF
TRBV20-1,CSANTNPGLAGVLCEQYF
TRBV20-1,CSASRGGYENTEAFF
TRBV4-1,CASSQDLARGGEQYF
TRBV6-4,CASSPRTGNDQYF
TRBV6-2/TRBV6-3,CASSSGTGYFGTEAFF
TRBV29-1,CSVGLVGGQETQYF
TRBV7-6,CASSQGTDFQETQYF
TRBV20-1,CSAIQGASEQYF
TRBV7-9,CASGRAGGAFF
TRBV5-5,CASSLLKRATGGLDEQFF